This T cell receptor beta chain was identified during a study of T cell changes during pregnancy in multiple sclerosis. The data were produced by immunoSEQ multiplex PCR, yet TCRdb's version contains in-frame clones alone and is incomplete. In the table there are around 130,000 clones, about 94% of which are singletons. Germline V gene lookup returns CDR1 MDHEN and CDR2 SYDVKM. The CDR3 spans 17 residues. J lost 5 bases, V lost 3 bases, and 13 bases had no gene match. This receptor was taken from a female donor with multiple sclerosis, enrolled in a pregnancy study. The specimen comprised peripheral blood, sampled before pregnancy. The gene calls are TRBV28 and TRBJ2-5; 9 bases fit TRBD2. The CDR3 sequence is CASSFPSLAGGGETQYF. The DNA for the CDR3 is TGTGCCAGCAGTTTCCCCTCACTAGCGGGTGGGGGGGAGACCCAGTACTTC.